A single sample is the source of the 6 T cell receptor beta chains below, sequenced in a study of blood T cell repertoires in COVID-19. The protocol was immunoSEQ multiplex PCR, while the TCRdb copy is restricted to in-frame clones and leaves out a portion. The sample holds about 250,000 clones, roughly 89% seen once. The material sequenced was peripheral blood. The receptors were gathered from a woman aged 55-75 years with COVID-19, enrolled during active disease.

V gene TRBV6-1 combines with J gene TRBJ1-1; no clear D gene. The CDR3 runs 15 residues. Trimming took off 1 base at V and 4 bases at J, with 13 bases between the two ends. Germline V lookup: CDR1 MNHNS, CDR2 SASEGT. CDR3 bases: TGTGCCAGCAGTGAAGTCGGCGCGGGCTTCACTGAAGCTTTCTTT. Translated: CASSEVGAGFTEAFF.

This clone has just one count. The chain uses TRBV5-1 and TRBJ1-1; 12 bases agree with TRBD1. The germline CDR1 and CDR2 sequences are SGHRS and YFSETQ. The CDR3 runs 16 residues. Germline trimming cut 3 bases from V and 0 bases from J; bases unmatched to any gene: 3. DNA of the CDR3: TGCGCCAGCAGCTGGGGGACAGGGGGCATGAACACTGAAGCTTTCTTT. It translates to CASSWGTGGMNTEAFF.

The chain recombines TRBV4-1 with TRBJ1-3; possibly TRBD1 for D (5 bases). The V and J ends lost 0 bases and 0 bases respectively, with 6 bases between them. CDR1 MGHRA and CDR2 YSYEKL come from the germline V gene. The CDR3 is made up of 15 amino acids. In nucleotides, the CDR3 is TGCGCCAGCAGCCAAGAGGGGCTCTCTGGAAACACCATATATTTT. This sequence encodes CASSQEGLSGNTIYF.

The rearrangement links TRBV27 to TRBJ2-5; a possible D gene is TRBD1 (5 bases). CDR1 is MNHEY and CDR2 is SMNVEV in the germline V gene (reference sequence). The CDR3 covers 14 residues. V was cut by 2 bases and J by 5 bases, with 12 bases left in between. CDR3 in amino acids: CASSLAGIGETQYF. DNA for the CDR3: TGTGCCAGCAGTTTAGCAGGGATCGGGGAGACCCAGTACTTC.

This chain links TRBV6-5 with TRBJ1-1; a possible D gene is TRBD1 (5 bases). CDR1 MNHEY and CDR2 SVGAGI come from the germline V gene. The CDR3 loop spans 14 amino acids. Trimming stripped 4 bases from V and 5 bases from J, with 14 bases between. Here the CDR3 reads CASSSREGWTEAFF. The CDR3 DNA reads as TGTGCCAGCAGTTCCAGGGAGGGATGGACTGAAGCTTTCTTT.

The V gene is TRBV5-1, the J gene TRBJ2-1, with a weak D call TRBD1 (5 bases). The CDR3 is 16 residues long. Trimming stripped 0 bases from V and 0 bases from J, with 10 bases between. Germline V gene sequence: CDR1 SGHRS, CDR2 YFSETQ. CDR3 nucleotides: TGCGCCAGCAGCTTGGTAGCAGGGCACTCCTACAATGAGCAGTTCTTC. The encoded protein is CASSLVAGHSYNEQFF.